The clone carrying this T cell receptor (beta chain) was seen more than once but under ten times. In every case, the donor was a healthy Caucasian. Template switching added a universal primer site, and cDNA bore unique molecular identifiers. TCRdb reprocessed the 5' RACE reads with MiXCR, giving one entry per CDR3 protein. The profile shows approximately 1.8 million distinct CDR3 sequences, around 33% of them singletons. This record belongs to a study of identical twins. The clonotype originates from a newborn girl in good health. The sample comprised cord blood.

The CDR3 nucleotides read TGCAGTGCCGTCAAGGGACAGGGAGCAGATACGCAGTATTTT. Its translation is CSAVKGQGADTQYF. This sequence joins TRBV20-1 and TRBJ2-3; 9 bases match TRBD1. CDR3 size: 14 residues. The V gene's germline CDR1 is DFQATT and CDR2 SNEGSKA (reference sequence). V gave up 6 bases and J gave up 4 bases; unmatched junction bases: 8.